Described below is a single T cell receptor (beta chain) sequence and its context. Its antigen is undetermined. One end of the junction fails to match germline, which may point to a read error. Assay: immunoSEQ multiplex PCR; the TCRdb copy retains only in-frame clones and omits some. The sample contains roughly 200,000 clones, 86% of which appear only once. The CDR3 sequence is 16 residues long. Germline loops: CDR1 SSHAT, CDR2 FNYEAQ (reference sequence). This entry is derived from a study of cytomegalovirus exposure and HLA in healthy donors. Across the whole study: A later analysis reported the same platform for the roughly 110 validation repertoires and the 666 first-cohort repertoires. Study results and limitations: In vitro assays verified that a few CMV-associated chains recognized CMV antigens specifically. Cytomegalovirus-associated TCR beta chains were listed, numbering some 150. Most TCR sequences were rare, but some public TCRs occurred in many donors.

The V and J genes are TRBV7-7 and TRBJ2-5; 9 bases align to TRBD1. The sample consisted of PBMCs. The sequence was obtained from a man aged 30 to 45 in good health and CMV-seropositive. The CDR3 DNA follows: TGTGCTAGCAGCCTAGCAGAGGGACAGGGAGGAGAGACCCAGTACTTC. It is translated as CASSLAEGQGGETQYF. Full variable domain (remainder filled in from reference TRBV7-7 and TRBJ2-5): GAGVSQSPRYKVTKRGQDVTLRCDPISSHATLYWYQQALGQGPEFLTYFNYEAQPDKSGLPSDRFSAERPEGSISTLTIQRTEQRDSAMYRCASSLAEGQGGETQYFGPGTRLLVL.